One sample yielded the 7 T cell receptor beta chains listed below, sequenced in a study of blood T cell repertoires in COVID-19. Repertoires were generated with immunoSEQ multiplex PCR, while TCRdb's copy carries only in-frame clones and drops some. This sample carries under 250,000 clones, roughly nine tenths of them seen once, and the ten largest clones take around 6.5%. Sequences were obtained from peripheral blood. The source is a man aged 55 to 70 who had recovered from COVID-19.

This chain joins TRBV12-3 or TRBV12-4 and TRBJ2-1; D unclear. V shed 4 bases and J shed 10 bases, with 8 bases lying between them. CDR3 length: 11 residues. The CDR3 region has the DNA TGTGCCAGCAGTTCGGTCCTAGAGCAGTTCTTC. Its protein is CASSSVLEQFF.

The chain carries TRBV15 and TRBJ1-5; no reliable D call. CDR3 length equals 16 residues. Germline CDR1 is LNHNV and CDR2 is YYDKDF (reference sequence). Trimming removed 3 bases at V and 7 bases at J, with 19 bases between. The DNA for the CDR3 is TGTGCCACCAGCAGGCCGGCGGGATCCCCGGGGCAGCCCCAGCATTTT. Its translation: CATSRPAGSPGQPQHF.

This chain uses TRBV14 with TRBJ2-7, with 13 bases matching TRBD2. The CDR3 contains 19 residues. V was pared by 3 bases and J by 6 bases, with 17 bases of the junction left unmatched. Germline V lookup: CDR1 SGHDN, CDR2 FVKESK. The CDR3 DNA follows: TGTGCCAGCAGCCAGGACCCGGGACTAGCGGGACGGGGGCTCTCCGAGCAGTACTTC. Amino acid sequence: CASSQDPGLAGRGLSEQYF.

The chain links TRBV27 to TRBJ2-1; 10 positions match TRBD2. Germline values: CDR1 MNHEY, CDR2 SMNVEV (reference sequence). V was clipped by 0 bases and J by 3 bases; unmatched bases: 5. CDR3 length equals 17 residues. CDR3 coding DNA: TGTGCCAGCAGTTTATCGATGCCTAGCGGGGGCTACAATGAGCAGTTCTTC. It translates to CASSLSMPSGGYNEQFF.

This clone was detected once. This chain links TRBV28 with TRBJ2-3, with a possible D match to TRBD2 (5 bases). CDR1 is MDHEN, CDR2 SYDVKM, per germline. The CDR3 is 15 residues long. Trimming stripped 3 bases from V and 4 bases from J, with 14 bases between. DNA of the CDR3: TGTGCCAGCAGTTTCTATCGAGGGAGAGCAGATACGCAGTATTTT. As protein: CASSFYRGRADTQYF.

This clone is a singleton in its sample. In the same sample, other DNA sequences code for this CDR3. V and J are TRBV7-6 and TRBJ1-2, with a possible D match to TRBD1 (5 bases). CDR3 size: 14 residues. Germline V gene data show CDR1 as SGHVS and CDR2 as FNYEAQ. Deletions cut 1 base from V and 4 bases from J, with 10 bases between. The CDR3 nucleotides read TGTGCCAGCAGCTTAGACCCCGGGGGCTATGGCTACACCTTC. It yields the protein CASSLDPGGYGYTF.

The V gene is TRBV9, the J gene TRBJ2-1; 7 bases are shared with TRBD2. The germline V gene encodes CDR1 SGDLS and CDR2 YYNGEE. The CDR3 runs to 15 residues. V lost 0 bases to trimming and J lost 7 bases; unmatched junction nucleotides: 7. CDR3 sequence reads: CASSVDSTSRNEQFF. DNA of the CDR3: TGTGCCAGCAGCGTAGACTCGACTAGCAGGAATGAGCAGTTCTTC.